The next 19 T cell receptor beta chains were all read from a single sample in a study of T cell repertoires in MIS-A myocarditis. Libraries were prepared by immunoSEQ multiplex PCR; TCRdb keeps only in-frame clonotypes and omits some of them. The table has roughly 12,000 clones, 75% to 85% seen once; the top ten hold roughly 28%. The sequenced material came from right ventricle heart tissue obtained at autopsy. The source is a man aged 18 to 30 with fulminant myocarditis from multisystem inflammatory syndrome in adults (MIS-A) after COVID-19.

The chain joins TRBV5-4 to TRBJ2-3; weak D call: TRBD2 (5 bases). This CDR3 spans 16 amino acids. Germline V gene data show CDR1 as SGHNT and CDR2 as YYREEE (reference sequence). Trimming cost V 1 base and J 4 bases, with 16 bases left between them. CDR3 DNA sequence: TGTGCCAGCAGCTTGAAATCGGGGAGCTACTCAGATACGCAGTATTTT. As protein: CASSLKSGSYSDTQYF.

The chain links TRBV9 to TRBJ2-6; D unclear. The V gene's germline CDR1 is SGDLS and CDR2 YYNGEE. V was trimmed by 0 bases and J by 0 bases, leaving 10 bases between them. The CDR3 sequence is 17 residues long. This chain's CDR3 is CASSVDGSPSGANVLTF. The CDR3, as DNA: TGTGCCAGCAGCGTAGATGGCAGCCCCTCTGGGGCCAACGTCCTGACTTTC.

The chain is built from TRBV19 and TRBJ1-6, with TRBD1 matching over 7 bases. This CDR3 has 15 amino acids. With 6 bases clipped from V and 10 bases from J, the junction kept 12 bases outside the gene matches. Germline CDR1 reads LNHDA; CDR2 reads SQIVND (reference sequence). This CDR3 reads CASRLQGGLYSPLHF. The CDR3 DNA is TGTGCCAGTAGACTGCAGGGGGGACTTTACTCACCCCTCCACTTT.

The J gene is TRBJ1-1, the V gene TRBV7-3; 10 bases are a match to TRBD1. V was pared by 5 bases and J by 6 bases, with 9 bases of the junction left unmatched. The CDR3 covers 15 residues. Germline assignment: CDR1 SGHTA and CDR2 FQGTGA. The CDR3 loop reads CASSPAGTGDPEAFF. The CDR3 DNA reads as TGTGCCAGCAGCCCCGCCGGGACAGGGGACCCTGAAGCTTTCTTT.

This clone was seen only a few times. The gene calls are TRBV7-9 and TRBJ2-7, with D tentatively TRBD2 (6 bases). Germline V lookup: CDR1 SEHNR, CDR2 FQNEAQ (reference sequence). With 3 bases removed from V and 2 bases from J, the gap between germline ends came to 8 bases. The CDR3 has 13 amino acids. The CDR3: CASSFAGTYEQYF. Written as DNA, the CDR3 is TGTGCCAGCAGCTTCGCGGGAACCTACGAGCAGTACTTC.

This chain connects TRBV28 to TRBJ1-5; D remains unclear. The CDR3 has 14 residues. Trimming removed 2 bases at V and 0 bases at J, with 5 bases between. CDR1 is MDHEN and CDR2 is SYDVKM in the germline V gene. The CDR3 protein is CASSLPYSNQPQHF. DNA for the CDR3: TGTGCCAGCAGTTTACCCTATAGCAATCAGCCCCAGCATTTT.

The chain joins TRBV30 to TRBJ2-2; TRBD1 or TRBD2 may be the D gene (5 bases each). The CDR3 runs to 14 residues. The V and J ends lost 3 bases and 4 bases respectively, with 12 bases between them. Germline V gene lookup returns CDR1 GTSNPN and CDR2 SVGIG (reference sequence). CDR3 sequence reads: CAWRWGTGTGELFF. The CDR3 DNA follows: TGTGCCTGGAGGTGGGGGACGGGCACCGGGGAGCTGTTTTTT.

This clone was observed a single time. The J gene is TRBJ2-1, the V gene TRBV6-4; 10 bases match TRBD2. CDR3 length: 14 residues. Germline CDR1 is MRHNA and CDR2 is SNTAGT. J gave up 4 bases and V 3 bases, and 0 bases lay outside the gene matches. The CDR3 loop reads CASSELAGYNEQFF. The CDR3 DNA reads TGTGCCAGCAGTGAACTAGCGGGATACAATGAGCAGTTCTTC.

The rearrangement links TRBV29-1 to TRBJ2-4, with 8 positions matching TRBD1. V trimming: 4 bases; J trimming: 8 bases; junction bases outside the gene matches: 13. The length of the CDR3 is 15 residues. From germline, CDR1 is SQVTM and CDR2 ANQGSEA. CDR3 in amino acids: CSVAEYGQGSDIQYF. CDR3 coding DNA: TGCAGCGTTGCCGAATATGGACAGGGATCAGACATTCAGTACTTC.

In its sample, this clone was seen a few times. The chain carries TRBV14 and TRBJ1-2; D perhaps matches TRBD1 (6 bases). The CDR3 sequence is 14 residues long. The V end lost 1 base, the J end lost 6 bases, and 12 bases lay between the germline ends. CDR1 is SGHDN and CDR2 is FVKESK in the germline V gene. The CDR3 DNA reads TGTGCCAGCAGCCAAGTGCGGGGGCTAGATGGCTACACCTTC. Residues: CASSQVRGLDGYTF.

The chain uses TRBV7-9 and TRBJ1-1; D unclear. The germline V gene encodes CDR1 SEHNR and CDR2 FQNEAQ (reference sequence). Trimming stripped 5 bases from V and 5 bases from J, with 9 bases between. The CDR3 is 12 residues long. CDR3 loop: CASSPRPTEAFF. As DNA, the CDR3 is TGTGCCAGCAGCCCCCGCCCGACTGAAGCTTTCTTT.

The chain uses TRBV18 and TRBJ1-1, with D unclear. The CDR3 is 14 amino acids. The V end lost 3 bases, the J end lost 10 bases, and 18 bases lay between the germline ends. In germline, CDR1 is KGHSH, CDR2 LQKENI. In nucleotides, the CDR3 is TGTGCCAGCTCACCCCCCTCTAGCCCAGAAGTAGCTTTCTTT. It yields the protein CASSPPSSPEVAFF.

The V call is TRBV27, the J call TRBJ1-2; D not certain. V lost 4 bases and J lost 6, with 15 bases in between. Germline assignment: CDR1 MNHEY and CDR2 SMNVEV (reference sequence). This CDR3 comprises 14 residues. CDR3 nucleotides: TGTGCCAGCAGTTCTTTATTGGCCCACGATGGCTACACCTTC. It specifies CASSSLLAHDGYTF.

This chain's CDR3 is CASSARLQGAYEQYF. In DNA, the CDR3 is TGTGCCAGCAGCGCCCGACTCCAAGGGGCCTACGAGCAGTACTTC. The V and J genes are TRBV9 and TRBJ2-7; TRBD1 is a possible D gene (5 bases). V shed 3 bases and J shed 2 bases, with 15 bases lying between them. This CDR3 has 15 amino acids. Germline CDR1 is SGDLS and CDR2 is YYNGEE. Looking up the rest from reference TRBV9 and TRBJ2-7 gives the full variable domain: DSGVTQTPKHLITATGQRVTLRCSPRSGDLSVYWYQQSLDQGLQFLIQYYNGEERAKGNILERFSAQQFPDLHSELNLSSLELGDSALYFCASSARLQGAYEQYFGPGTRLTVT.

The rearrangement links TRBV15 to TRBJ2-5; unclear D gene. The CDR3 extends over 13 amino acids. Trimming took off 3 bases at V and 5 bases at J, with 10 bases between the two ends. Germline assignment: CDR1 LNHNV and CDR2 YYDKDF (reference sequence). DNA for the CDR3: TGTGCCACCAGCAGCCTTGATAGGGAGACCCAGTACTTC. It codes for CATSSLDRETQYF.

This clone was recorded a few times. The chain carries TRBV7-2 and TRBJ2-2; D ambiguous. Germline CDR1 SGHTA, CDR2 FQGNSA. V was trimmed by 5 bases and J by 6 bases, leaving 7 bases between them. The CDR3 runs 12 residues. The CDR3 region is CASSPYAGELFF. CDR3 sequence (DNA): TGTGCCAGCAGCCCCTATGCCGGGGAGCTGTTTTTT.

The V call is TRBV4-3, the J call TRBJ1-2; 7 positions agree with TRBD1. CDR3 length equals 14 residues. Per germline, CDR1 LGHNA and CDR2 YSLEER. The junction had 1 base not matched to a gene; V was cut back by 1 base and J by 2 bases. CDR3 bases: TGCGCCAGCAGCCAAGCAGGGGGAAACTATGGCTACACCTTC. It yields the protein CASSQAGGNYGYTF.

This CDR3 reads CSVGGYGYTF. The DNA of the CDR3 is TGCAGCGTTGGTGGTTATGGCTACACCTTC. This chain links TRBV29-1 with TRBJ1-2; no definite D call. Germline loops: CDR1 SQVTM, CDR2 ANQGSEA. V dropped 4 bases and J dropped 5 bases, with 5 bases sitting between them. The CDR3 extends over 10 amino acids.

The V gene is TRBV29-1, the J gene TRBJ1-1; 12 positions agree with TRBD1. This CDR3 is built from 15 residues. Germline V gene data show CDR1 as SQVTM and CDR2 as ANQGSEA. Germline trimming cut 3 bases from V and 3 bases from J; bases unmatched to any gene: 5. The CDR3 DNA reads TGCAGCGTTGACGGGACAGGGGGCGCGGACACTGAAGCTTTCTTT. Translation: CSVDGTGGADTEAFF.